Listed here are 27 T cell receptor beta chains from one sample, sequenced in a study of T and B cells in COVID-19 patients. TRB rearrangements were amplified by multiplex PCR with BIOMED2 TRB-A/B primers. TCRdb fed the multiplex PCR reads into MiXCR, producing one record per CDR3 protein. The repertoire holds 15,000 to 20,000 distinct CDR3 sequences, with roughly 28% as singletons. TRB was amplified from approximately 250-480 ng of blood genomic DNA. Source material: blood. Receptors originate from a human donor who had recovered from COVID-19.

The rearrangement uses TRBV5-1 and TRBJ1-6; no reliable D call. V was pared by 0 bases and J by 9 bases, with 10 bases between. Germline CDR1 SGHRS, CDR2 YFSETQ. The CDR3 runs to 14 residues. The CDR3 loop reads CASSLGRRGSPLHF. CDR3 nucleotides: TGCGCCAGCAGCTTGGGGCGGAGAGGTTCACCCCTCCACTTT.

This clonotype was observed at least ten times. The genes are TRBV27 and TRBJ1-1; D gene unclear. This CDR3 has 13 residues. Germline V gives CDR1 MNHEY, CDR2 SMNVEV (reference sequence). V gave up 2 bases and J gave up 1 base, with 5 bases separating them. The CDR3 spells CASSLPGNTEAFF. CDR3 bases: TGTGCCAGCAGTTTACCAGGGAACACTGAAGCTTTCTTT.

V gene TRBV6-2 or TRBV6-3 combines with J gene TRBJ1-5; 7 nucleotides line up with TRBD1. With 7 bases clipped from V and 5 bases from J, the junction kept 17 bases outside the gene matches. This CDR3 region has 17 residues. Germline V gives CDR1 MNHEY, CDR2 SVGEGT. This CDR3 is CASTSYVTGRRDQPQHF. CDR3 sequence (DNA): TGTGCCAGCACTTCTTACGTGACAGGGAGGCGAGATCAGCCCCAGCATTTT.

This clonotype was recorded a few times. The gene calls are TRBV10-3 and TRBJ1-6; D is unclear. V was pared by 3 bases and J by 9 bases, with 15 bases between. Germline V gives CDR1 ENHRY, CDR2 SYGVKD. The CDR3 spans 15 residues. The CDR3 region is CAISDGRVGGSPLHF. The CDR3 DNA reads TGTGCCATCAGTGATGGGCGTGTCGGCGGTTCACCCCTCCACTTT.

This clonotype was picked up many times. This sequence joins TRBV6-6 and TRBJ2-1; D is uncertain. The germline V gene has CDR1 MNHNY and CDR2 SVGAGI (reference sequence). V lost 2 bases and J lost 10, with 12 bases in between. The CDR3 length is 13 residues. The DNA of the CDR3 is TGTGCCAGCAGTTACGATGGGCTGGAAGAGCAGTTCTTC. Its translation is CASSYDGLEEQFF.

Only a few counts were recorded for this clonotype. The chain carries TRBV6-2 or TRBV6-3 and TRBJ2-7, with 8 bases aligning to TRBD2. The CDR3 spans 15 residues. CDR1 is MNHEY, CDR2 SVGEGT, per germline. The trim removed 6 bases at V and 2 bases at J, leaving 9 bases unmatched. The CDR3 nucleotides are TGTGCCAGCAGCTCTGAGCGGGGGCTGACCTACGAGCAGTACTTC. Protein: CASSSERGLTYEQYF.

This clonotype is labeled medium-sized (0.01 to 0.1%). The chain couples TRBV29-1 to TRBJ1-2, with D possibly being TRBD1 (6 bases). There are 11 residues in the CDR3. V was pared by 8 bases and J by 8 bases, with 15 bases between. Germline V gene lookup returns CDR1 SQVTM and CDR2 ANQGSEA. The CDR3, as DNA: TGCAGCACGGAGGGGGGCGCAGGCTACACCTTC. Translated, it gives CSTEGGAGYTF. The full variable domain, with the rest looked up from reference TRBV29-1 and TRBJ1-2, is SAVISQKPSRDICQRGTSLTIQCQVDSQVTMMFWYRQQPGQSLTLIATANQGSEATYESGFVIDKFPISRPNLTFSTLTVSNMSPEDSSIYLCSTEGGAGYTFGSGTRLTVV.

J is TRBJ1-2 and V is TRBV20-1; TRBD1 aligns across 8 bases. The germline CDR1 and CDR2 sequences are DFQATT and SNEGSKA (reference sequence). V lost 2 bases, J lost 6 bases, and 2 bases stayed unmatched. The length of the CDR3 is 12 residues. CDR3 nucleotide sequence: TGCAGTGCTAGACAGGGGGCGGATGGCTACACCTTC. Its protein product is CSARQGADGYTF.

In this sample, this clonotype turned up a few times. The chain couples TRBV12-3 or TRBV12-4 to TRBJ2-7; tentatively, D is TRBD2 (6 bases). V lost 4 bases and J 2 bases, leaving 9 bases between the germline ends. This CDR3 is 13 amino acids long. The CDR3 loop reads CASSWGVTYEQYF. In nucleotides, the CDR3 is TGTGCCAGCAGTTGGGGGGTTACCTACGAGCAGTACTTC.

This clonotype was detected ten times or more. In DNA, the CDR3 is TGTGCCAGTAGTATCCCCCGTGGGGAGGCCGCCTACGAGCAGTACTTC. Translated: CASSIPRGEAAYEQYF. V and J are TRBV19 and TRBJ2-7; D perhaps matches TRBD2 (6 bases). CDR1 and CDR2 from the germline V gene are LNHDA and SQIVND (reference sequence). Between the trimmed V and J ends, which lost 3 bases and 2 bases, there was a span of 17 bases. The CDR3 totals 16 residues. The full variable domain, with the rest looked up from reference TRBV19 and TRBJ2-7, is DGGITQSPKYLFRKEGQNVTLSCEQNLNHDAMYWYRQDPGQGLRLIYYSQIVNDFQKGDIAEGYSVSREKKESFPLTVTSAQKNPTAFYLCASSIPRGEAAYEQYFGPGTRLTVT.

This clonotype was recorded a few times. This chain connects TRBV19 to TRBJ1-1; 8 bases match TRBD1. Germline V gene lookup returns CDR1 LNHDA and CDR2 SQIVND (reference sequence). With V trimmed by 2 bases and J by 10 bases, 6 bases remained unmatched. CDR3 size: 13 residues. CDR3 sequence reads: CASSISDRDRAFF. DNA for the CDR3: TGTGCCAGTAGTATATCGGACAGGGATCGAGCTTTCTTT.

This rearrangement joins TRBV2 to TRBJ2-7, with 11 positions matching TRBD2. The junction had 5 bases not matched to a gene; V was cut back by 8 bases and J by 5 bases. The germline CDR1 and CDR2 sequences are SNHLY and FYNNEI. The CDR3 sequence is 13 residues long. The CDR3 protein is CASLAGGPNEQYF. DNA for the CDR3: TGTGCCAGCTTAGCGGGGGGGCCCAACGAGCAGTACTTC.

This clonotype has ten or more counts. The chain carries TRBV27 and TRBJ2-1; TRBD1 is a possible D gene (6 bases). This CDR3 spans 15 amino acids. CDR1 is MNHEY, CDR2 SMNVEV, per germline (reference sequence). Trimming pared 6 bases from V and 3 bases from J, leaving 15 bases between. The CDR3 protein is CASRVAGTLYNEQFF. The CDR3 DNA is TGTGCCAGCAGGGTGGCCGGGACACTCTACAATGAGCAGTTCTTC.

This clonotype was seen a handful of times. The chain recombines TRBV6-6 with TRBJ1-1; 8 nucleotides line up with TRBD1. Germline V CDR1 and CDR2: MNHNY, SVGAGI (reference sequence). V dropped 2 bases and J dropped 0; count of bases not matched to a gene: 8. The CDR3 spans 17 residues. CDR3 sequence (DNA): TGTGCCAGCAGTTACCCGACAGGGGCCATGATGAACACTGAAGCTTTCTTT. It is translated as CASSYPTGAMMNTEAFF.

This clonotype was counted between two and nine times. The chain couples TRBV5-1 to TRBJ1-4; D might be TRBD1 (5 bases). Germline V gene data show CDR1 as SGHRS and CDR2 as YFSETQ. V was cut by 0 bases and J by 3 bases, with 12 bases left in between. This CDR3 is built from 16 residues. The chain's CDR3 is CASSLDGAAANEKLFF. For the CDR3, the DNA is TGCGCCAGCAGCTTGGACGGGGCAGCAGCTAATGAAAAACTGTTTTTT.

The J gene is TRBJ1-5, the V gene TRBV15; possibly TRBD1 for D (5 bases). The germline gives CDR1 LNHNV, CDR2 YYDKDF (reference sequence). This CDR3 contains 13 residues. V lost 1 base to trimming and J lost 12 bases, with 13 bases between them. CDR3 DNA sequence: TGTGCCACCAGCAGAGCGGGTGGGGGTTTCCAGCATTTT. Protein sequence: CATSRAGGGFQHF. The variable domain in full, with the rest retrieved from reference TRBV15 and TRBJ1-5, is DAMVIQNPRYQVTQFGKPVTLSCSQTLNHNVMYWYQQKSSQAPKLLFHYYDKDFNNEADTPDNFQSRRPNTSFCFLDIRSPGLGDTAMYLCATSRAGGGFQHFGDGTRLSIL.

This clonotype was recorded a few times. The rearrangement uses TRBV6-5 and TRBJ1-3; TRBD1 might be the D (5 bases). This CDR3 comprises 12 residues. The V and J ends lost 6 bases and 4 bases respectively, with 7 bases between them. Per germline, CDR1 MNHEY and CDR2 SVGAGI. This CDR3 is CASSREGNTIYF. Here the CDR3 DNA reads TGTGCCAGCAGCAGGGAAGGAAACACCATATATTTT.

This clonotype was observed at least ten times. The V and J genes are TRBV13 and TRBJ2-2; 7 bases agree with TRBD2. With 0 bases clipped from V and 6 bases from J, the junction kept 4 bases outside the gene matches. Germline lookup yields CDR1 PRHDT and CDR2 FYEKMQ (reference sequence). This CDR3 comprises 15 residues. Here the CDR3 reads CASSLGQRGSGELFF. The DNA of the CDR3 is TGTGCCAGCAGCTTAGGCCAGCGGGGATCCGGGGAGCTGTTTTTT.

V and J are TRBV5-1 and TRBJ2-1, with 10 bases that match TRBD1. Germline V lookup: CDR1 SGHRS, CDR2 YFSETQ. This CDR3 has 14 residues. J gave up 5 bases and V 4 bases, and 3 bases lay outside the gene matches. CDR3 residues: CASSPDRGDNEQFF. The CDR3 nucleotides read TGCGCCAGCAGCCCGGACAGGGGGGACAATGAGCAGTTCTTC.

This clonotype was seen many times. This chain uses TRBV6-1 with TRBJ1-6, with D perhaps matching TRBD1 (5 bases). Trimming stripped 9 bases from V and 10 bases from J, with 16 bases between. The CDR3 runs to 13 residues. Germline V gene data show CDR1 as MNHNS and CDR2 as SASEGT. The CDR3 nucleotides are TGTGCCAGTGCAGACAGCCTATGGTCACCCCTCCACTTT. It codes for CASADSLWSPLHF.

This rearrangement joins TRBV14 to TRBJ1-2; the D gene is possibly TRBD1 (5 bases). Germline CDR1 is SGHDN and CDR2 is FVKESK. The CDR3 runs 13 residues. V gave up 3 bases and J gave up 2 bases, with 7 bases separating them. Written as DNA, the CDR3 is TGTGCCAGCAGCCAGAACAGGAACTATGGCTACACCTTC. Protein: CASSQNRNYGYTF. The variable domain in full, completed from reference TRBV14 and TRBJ1-2, reads EAGVTQFPSHSVIEKGQTVTLRCDPISGHDNLYWYRRVMGKEIKFLLHFVKESKQDESGMPNNRFLAERTGGTYSTLKVQPAELEDSGVYFCASSQNRNYGYTFGSGTRLTVV.

This chain links TRBV6-4 with TRBJ1-3; 11 bases are shared with TRBD1. V shed 7 bases and J 2 bases; nucleotides not matched to a gene: 13. In germline, CDR1 is MRHNA, CDR2 SNTAGT. This CDR3 comprises 18 residues. The CDR3 DNA follows: TGTGCCAGCAATTTGCAACGGGGACAGGGGGGCACTGGAAACACCATATATTTT. Translating it yields CASNLQRGQGGTGNTIYF.

The V and J genes are TRBV5-1 and TRBJ2-3; 11 nucleotides align to TRBD1. Germline V gives CDR1 SGHRS, CDR2 YFSETQ. CDR3 length equals 14 residues. Trimming took 3 bases from V and 5 from J; bases not matched to a gene: 2. The CDR3 loop is CASSWDRGEDTQYF. The CDR3 DNA sequence: TGCGCCAGCAGCTGGGACAGGGGGGAAGATACGCAGTATTTT. The full variable domain, rest sourced from reference TRBV5-1 and TRBJ2-3, is KAGVTQTPRYLIKTRGQQVTLSCSPISGHRSVSWYQQTPGQGLQFLFEYFSETQRNKGNFPGRFSGRQFSNSRSEMNVSTLELGDSALYLCASSWDRGEDTQYFGPGTRLTVL.

The chain employs TRBV27 and TRBJ1-1; D is perhaps TRBD1 (6 bases). Trimming removed 8 bases from V and 5 bases from J, with 24 bases in between. Germline V lookup: CDR1 MNHEY, CDR2 SMNVEV (reference sequence). The CDR3 has 16 residues. CDR3 nucleotide sequence: TGTGCCAGCCACCTCAGGCGGCCAGGGGAAGGAACTGAAGCTTTCTTT. This codes for CASHLRRPGEGTEAFF.

There are many counts of this clonotype. J is TRBJ1-5 and V is TRBV15; unclear D gene. The V end was cut by 1 base, the J end by 5 bases, with 15 bases between. This CDR3 contains 16 residues. Germline V gene sequence: CDR1 LNHNV, CDR2 YYDKDF (reference sequence). The CDR3 spells CATSRGFSWQHQPQHF. The CDR3 nucleotides read TGTGCCACCAGCAGAGGGTTCTCGTGGCAACATCAGCCCCAGCATTTT.

This clonotype is termed large. V is TRBV6-4 and J is TRBJ1-2; D is perhaps TRBD1 (5 bases). The length of the CDR3 is 15 residues. Germline V gene sequence: CDR1 MRHNA, CDR2 SNTAGT. Trimming took 3 bases from V and 5 from J, leaving 16 bases between them. Here the CDR3 reads CASSDTPQGLYGYTF. As DNA, the CDR3 is TGTGCCAGCAGTGATACCCCCCAGGGTTTGTATGGCTACACCTTC.

This clonotype was seen many times. This rearrangement joins TRBV5-4 to TRBJ2-1; possibly TRBD1 for D (6 bases). V was pared by 4 bases and J by 9 bases, with 20 bases between. Germline-derived CDR1 and CDR2 are SGHNT and YYREEE (reference sequence). The CDR3 is made up of 15 amino acids. CDR3 protein: CASSPRISGAGEQFF. The CDR3 bases are TGTGCCAGCAGCCCACGAATCTCAGGGGCGGGTGAGCAGTTCTTC.